Following are 16 T cell receptor beta chains from one sample sequenced in a study of cytotoxic CD8 clonotypes in ibrutinib-treated CLL. Method: immunoSEQ multiplex PCR; TCRdb's copy keeps in-frame clones and lacks some. The sample shows 150,000 to 200,000 clones, 84% of them seen only once. The material was PBMCs, obtained after 24 months of ibrutinib treatment. These receptors all stem from a human donor with chronic lymphocytic leukemia.

This rearrangement joins TRBV28 to TRBJ1-5; a possible D gene is TRBD1 (5 bases). The CDR3 sequence is 13 residues long. Germline loops: CDR1 MDHEN, CDR2 SYDVKM. V was pared by 4 bases and J by 7 bases, with 11 bases between. CDR3 in DNA: TGTGCCAGCAGTTCAACCAGGGCCCAGCCCCAGCATTTT. Translated, it gives CASSSTRAQPQHF.

The chain carries TRBV13 and TRBJ2-1, with D perhaps matching TRBD1 or TRBD2 (5 bases each). Germline V gene sequence: CDR1 PRHDT, CDR2 FYEKMQ (reference sequence). Trimming removed 2 bases at V and 9 bases at J, with 17 bases between. The CDR3 loop spans 15 amino acids. This chain's CDR3 is CASSLKIVRGSEQFF. For the CDR3, the DNA is TGTGCCAGCAGCTTAAAGATCGTCCGGGGCAGTGAGCAGTTCTTC.

In this sample, this clone is medium-sized (0.01 to 0.1%). This chain joins TRBV5-4 and TRBJ2-7, with D unresolved. The germline CDR1 and CDR2 sequences are SGHNT and YYREEE (reference sequence). Deletions cut 0 bases from V and 5 bases from J, with 15 bases between. There are 15 residues in the CDR3. The CDR3 spells CASSLGVAVVHEQYF. The CDR3 nucleotides read TGTGCCAGCAGCTTGGGGGTAGCCGTAGTCCACGAGCAGTACTTC.

Here the CDR3 reads CASNGGGRDSTDTQYF. As DNA, the CDR3 is TGTGCCAGCAACGGCGGGGGCAGGGATAGCACAGATACGCAGTATTTT. V is TRBV5-4 and J is TRBJ2-3, with D perhaps matching TRBD2 (7 bases). CDR3 length: 16 amino acids. Germline-derived CDR1 and CDR2 are SGHNT and YYREEE (reference sequence). Trimming took 6 bases from V and 0 from J, leaving 17 bases between them.

V usage is TRBV5-5 and J usage is TRBJ2-7; D is unresolved. V was cut by 4 bases and J by 1 base, with 15 bases left in between. There are 15 residues in the CDR3. The germline V gene has CDR1 SGHKS and CDR2 YYEKEE (reference sequence). The CDR3 sequence: CASSPLPQFSYEQYF. The CDR3 DNA reads as TGTGCCAGCAGCCCCCTCCCACAGTTTTCCTACGAGCAGTACTTC.

This chain uses TRBV5-1 with TRBJ1-5; 8 bases align to TRBD1. This CDR3 is built from 17 residues. J gave up 1 base and V 0 bases, and 6 bases lay outside the gene matches. The V gene's germline CDR1 is SGHRS and CDR2 YFSETQ. The CDR3: CASSLGPTGGSNQPQHF. The CDR3 DNA is TGCGCCAGCAGCTTGGGGCCAACAGGGGGGAGCAATCAGCCCCAGCATTTT.

The gene calls are TRBV5-1 and TRBJ1-4; no reliable D call. V was shortened by 7 bases and J by 5 bases, with 18 bases between the two germline ends. The germline CDR1 and CDR2 sequences are SGHRS and YFSETQ. The CDR3 consists of 15 residues. The CDR3 here is CASCPLTGLNEKLFF. The DNA of the CDR3 is TGCGCCAGCTGTCCACTCACCGGCTTAAATGAAAAACTGTTTTTT.

This clone was found once. V usage is TRBV7-9 and J usage is TRBJ2-7, with 14 nucleotides matching TRBD2. The CDR3 runs to 14 residues. V shed 7 bases, J shed 5 bases, and the junction held 4 bases outside the gene matches. The germline V gene has CDR1 SEHNR and CDR2 FQNEAQ (reference sequence). The CDR3 is CASNPGLAGDEQYF. Here the CDR3 DNA reads TGTGCCAGCAACCCGGGACTAGCGGGAGACGAGCAGTACTTC.

The rearrangement links TRBV18 to TRBJ1-1, with D possibly TRBD1 on 5 matching bases. The CDR3 length is 15 residues. From germline, CDR1 is KGHSH and CDR2 LQKENI. V gave up 1 base and J gave up 1 base, with 10 bases separating them. The CDR3 sequence: CASSPQGKGNTEAFF. CDR3 bases: TGTGCCAGCTCACCACAGGGGAAGGGGAACACTGAAGCTTTCTTT.

The V gene is TRBV6-6, the J gene TRBJ2-2; TRBD2 aligns across 8 bases. Looked up from germline, CDR1 is MNHNY and CDR2 is SVGAGI (reference sequence). The CDR3 extends over 16 amino acids. J lost 2 bases, V lost 2 bases, and 4 bases had no gene match. CDR3 nucleotide sequence: TGTGCCAGCAGTTACCCCAGCGGGGGAAACACCGGGGAGCTGTTTTTT. It codes for CASSYPSGGNTGELFF.

The chain uses TRBV28 and TRBJ2-7; a possible D gene is TRBD2 (6 bases). Germline CDR1 is MDHEN and CDR2 is SYDVKM. The CDR3 has 12 residues. V was shortened by 6 bases and J by 3 bases, with 9 bases between the two germline ends. This chain's CDR3 is CASRGTVYEQYF. The CDR3 DNA sequence: TGTGCCAGCAGGGGGACTGTCTACGAGCAGTACTTC.

The CDR3 DNA reads TGCGCCAGCAGCCAGCGGATCGGGACACTAGGCTCACCCCTCCACTTT. Translating gives CASSQRIGTLGSPLHF. The chain has TRBV4-1 and TRBJ1-6; D perhaps matches TRBD1 (6 bases). The CDR3 extends over 16 amino acids. V was pared by 3 bases and J by 10 bases, with 19 bases between. Germline values: CDR1 MGHRA, CDR2 YSYEKL.

This chain uses TRBV7-3 with TRBJ1-1; TRBD1 aligns across 7 bases. The length of the CDR3 is 17 residues. CDR1 is SGHTA, CDR2 FQGTGA, per germline. The V and J ends lost 0 bases and 6 bases, in that order; junction bases with no gene match: 13. The CDR3 nucleotides are TGTGCCAGCAGCTTAACCCCGACAGGGTCGGGTATCGCTGAAGCTTTCTTT. Translation gives CASSLTPTGSGIAEAFF.

The gene calls are TRBV5-1 and TRBJ1-1; D is unclear. The ends were cut back, 4 bases at V and 4 bases at J, with 11 bases in the middle. The CDR3 is made up of 13 amino acids. Germline V gene lookup returns CDR1 SGHRS and CDR2 YFSETQ. The CDR3 DNA reads TGCGCCAGCAGCCCGCGAGGGTTCACTGAAGCTTTCTTT. Amino acid sequence: CASSPRGFTEAFF.

The chain recombines TRBV7-6 with TRBJ1-1; 10 bases map to TRBD1. Trimming took 7 bases from V and 2 from J; bases not matched to a gene: 10. CDR1 SGHVS and CDR2 FNYEAQ come from the germline V gene. This CDR3 has 16 residues. The DNA of the CDR3 is TGTGCCAGCACCGCCGGGACAGGGGCGGAAAACACTGAAGCTTTCTTT. Amino acid sequence: CASTAGTGAENTEAFF. Complete variable domain (other parts from reference TRBV7-6 and TRBJ1-1): GAGVSQSPRYKVTKRGQDVALRCDPISGHVSLYWYRQALGQGPEFLTYFNYEAQQDKSGLPNDRFSAERPEGSISTLTIQRTEQRDSAMYRCASTAGTGAENTEAFFGQGTRLTVV.

The gene calls are TRBV7-8 and TRBJ1-5; TRBD1 is a possible D gene (6 bases). Germline CDR1 reads SGHVS; CDR2 reads FQNEAQ. V dropped 0 bases and J dropped 4 bases, with 10 bases sitting between them. The CDR3 contains 15 residues. CDR3 loop: CASSLAGGRNQPQHF. The CDR3 coding sequence is TGTGCCAGCAGCTTAGCAGGGGGGAGGAATCAGCCCCAGCATTTT.